One sample yielded the 21 T cell receptor beta chains listed below, sequenced in a study of blood T cell repertoires in COVID-19. Repertoires were generated with immunoSEQ multiplex PCR, while TCRdb's copy carries only in-frame clones and drops some. Altogether a few hundred thousand clones are present, roughly four fifths being singletons, with the ten largest covering roughly 1.9%. Sequences were obtained from peripheral blood. The receptors stem from a man under 40 who had recovered from COVID-19.

J is TRBJ1-1 and V is TRBV2, with 7 nucleotides matching TRBD1. CDR1 is SNHLY, CDR2 FYNNEI, per germline. V was pared by 11 bases and J by 1 base, with 7 bases of the junction left unmatched. The CDR3 runs 13 residues. CDR3 coding DNA: TGTGCCTGGATACAGGGGTGGAACACTGAAGCTTTCTTT. Protein: CAWIQGWNTEAFF.

The rearrangement uses TRBV4-2 and TRBJ2-5; D is uncertain. The CDR3 is 14 residues long. V lost 0 bases to trimming and J lost 4 bases, with 9 bases between them. Germline V gives CDR1 LGHNA, CDR2 YNFKEQ. The CDR3, as DNA: TGTGCCAGCAGCCAAGAGGTTACCGGAGAGACCCAGTACTTC. Translated: CASSQEVTGETQYF.

This rearrangement joins TRBV3-1 (or the pseudogene TRBV3-2) to TRBJ2-5, with D possibly TRBD2 on 5 matching bases. V dropped 1 base and J dropped 5 bases, with 14 bases sitting between them. CDR1 is LGHDT and CDR2 is YNNKEL in the germline V gene (reference sequence). The length of the CDR3 is 15 residues. DNA of the CDR3: TGTGCCAGCAGCCAAGGTGGCTCCGGGGAGGAGACCCAGTACTTC. This translates into CASSQGGSGEETQYF.

V is TRBV11-2 and J is TRBJ1-1; possibly TRBD1 for D (5 bases). CDR1 and CDR2 from the germline V gene are SGHAT and FQNNGV. Deletions cut 1 base from V and 1 base from J, with 10 bases between. The CDR3 runs 15 residues. The CDR3 DNA reads as TGTGCCAGCAGCTTAGCCCGACAGTCGAACACTGAAGCTTTCTTT. Translated, it gives CASSLARQSNTEAFF.

This chain uses TRBV11-2 with TRBJ2-5; 8 bases line up with TRBD2. In germline, CDR1 is SGHAT, CDR2 FQNNGV. The ends lost 5 bases at V and 7 bases at J; junction bases unmatched: 15. The CDR3 totals 16 residues. CDR3 DNA sequence: TGTGCCAGCAGCCAACTGACGGGGGGGGTTAAAGGGACCCAGTACTTC. Protein: CASSQLTGGVKGTQYF.

As DNA, the CDR3 is TGCAGTGCTAGTCCCGGGACAAGGAATGAAAAACTGTTTTTT. It is translated as CSASPGTRNEKLFF. The V call is TRBV20-1, the J call TRBJ1-4; perhaps TRBD1 as D (6 bases). Trimming shortened V by 3 bases and J by 5 bases, and 13 bases separated the two germline ends. CDR1 DFQATT and CDR2 SNEGSKA come from the germline V gene (reference sequence). The CDR3 spans 14 residues.

The DNA for the CDR3 is TGCGCCAGCAGTGAAATAGTGAGCACAGATACGCAGTATTTT. Its protein is CASSEIVSTDTQYF. The chain joins TRBV10-1 to TRBJ2-3; D unresolved. The length of the CDR3 is 14 residues. From germline, CDR1 is WNHNN and CDR2 SYGVQD (reference sequence). V lost 3 bases and J 0 bases, leaving 7 bases between the germline ends.

The chain carries TRBV27 and TRBJ1-2, with TRBD1 identical over 10 bases. This CDR3 spans 13 amino acids. Germline V gene data show CDR1 as MNHEY and CDR2 as SMNVEV (reference sequence). Losses at the gene ends were 7 bases for V and 7 bases for J; bases not matched to a gene: 6. CDR3 DNA sequence: TGTGCCAGCACCGGGACAGGGGACGGTGGCTACACCTTC. It yields the protein CASTGTGDGGYTF.

V and J are TRBV25-1 and TRBJ1-5, with D possibly matching TRBD1 (6 bases). The CDR3 covers 14 residues. Per the germline V gene, CDR1 is MGHDK and CDR2 is SYGVNS. Trimming stripped 8 bases from V and 3 bases from J, with 14 bases between. CDR3 coding DNA: TGTGCCAGCTACGAGGGGGGGCCCAATCAGCCCCAGCATTTT. Amino acid sequence: CASYEGGPNQPQHF.

CDR3 sequence: CASRDRVAGTDTQYF. In nucleotides, the CDR3 is TGTGCCAGCAGGGACAGGGTAGCTGGCACAGATACGCAGTATTTT. The chain joins TRBV3-1 (or the pseudogene TRBV3-2) to TRBJ2-3; 8 nucleotides match TRBD1. The V gene's germline CDR1 is LGHDT and CDR2 YNNKEL (reference sequence). CDR3 length equals 15 residues. V shed 6 bases and J 1 base; nucleotides not matched to a gene: 6.

There are a few counts of this clone. The gene calls are TRBV11-3 and TRBJ1-2; no reliable D call. V was clipped by 2 bases and J by 6 bases, with 19 bases between them. Looked up from germline, CDR1 is SGHNT and CDR2 is YENEEA. This CDR3 has 16 amino acids. The CDR3 nucleotides are TGTGCCAGCAGCTTAAAGCATACAGCCCCATCGGATGGCTACACCTTC. Translation gives CASSLKHTAPSDGYTF. The whole variable domain, filled in from reference TRBV11-3 and TRBJ1-2, reads EAGVVQSPRYKIIEKKQPVAFWCNPISGHNTLYWYLQNLGQGPELLIRYENEEAVDDSQLPKDRFSAERLKGVDSTLKIQPAELGDSAVYLCASSLKHTAPSDGYTFGSGTRLTVV.

The rearrangement links TRBV10-3 to TRBJ2-5, with D perhaps matching TRBD1 (6 bases). V lost 3 bases to trimming and J lost 5 bases, with 7 bases between them. This CDR3 has 12 residues. Germline lookup yields CDR1 ENHRY and CDR2 SYGVKD. DNA for the CDR3: TGTGCCATCAGTGAAGGGGGTGAGACCCAGTACTTC. The encoded protein is CAISEGGETQYF.

This clone has more than one count but fewer than ten. The chain joins TRBV5-1 to TRBJ1-1; TRBD1 is a possible D gene (5 bases). The CDR3 runs 12 residues. Trimming stripped 4 bases from V and 5 bases from J, with 9 bases between. In germline, CDR1 is SGHRS, CDR2 YFSETQ. CDR3 in amino acids: CASSRGGTEAFF. CDR3 coding DNA: TGCGCCAGCAGCCGCGGGGGGACTGAAGCTTTCTTT.

The chain recombines TRBV5-8 with TRBJ1-5; 9 bases fit TRBD1. With V trimmed by 4 bases and J by 9 bases, 8 bases remained unmatched. From germline, CDR1 is SGHTS and CDR2 YDEGEE. CDR3 length: 14 amino acids. The CDR3 region is CASSTGTGKGPQHF. In DNA form, the CDR3 reads TGTGCCAGCAGCACCGGGACAGGGAAGGGGCCCCAGCATTTT.

This rearrangement joins TRBV6-5 to TRBJ1-1; possible D gene TRBD1, 6 bases. V lost 5 bases and J 8 bases, leaving 9 bases between the germline ends. Per germline, CDR1 MNHEY and CDR2 SVGAGI. The CDR3 has 11 amino acids. CDR3 sequence reads: CASSPGQEAFF. CDR3 nucleotide sequence: TGTGCCAGCAGTCCCGGACAGGAAGCTTTCTTT.

The chain joins TRBV11-3 to TRBJ1-1; the D is unclear. V dropped 0 bases and J dropped 4 bases, with 6 bases sitting between them. From germline, CDR1 is SGHNT and CDR2 YENEEA. This CDR3 comprises 13 residues. The CDR3 region has the DNA TGTGCCAGCAGCTTAGAGGGAGGCACTGAAGCTTTCTTT. Its protein is CASSLEGGTEAFF.

This clone occurred once. The genes are TRBV29-1 and TRBJ1-1; 7 bases align to TRBD1. CDR3 length equals 12 residues. The J segment lost 3 bases and the V segment lost 6 bases, leaving 4 bases of the junction unmatched. Germline assignment: CDR1 SQVTM and CDR2 ANQGSEA. CDR3 nucleotide sequence: TGCAGCGTGACAGGGAGCGACACTGAAGCTTTCTTT. It translates to CSVTGSDTEAFF.

The rearrangement links TRBV5-8 to TRBJ2-3; the D gene is possibly TRBD2 (6 bases). In germline, CDR1 is SGHTS, CDR2 YDEGEE. The CDR3 totals 13 residues. The ends were cut back, 2 bases at V and 6 bases at J, with 10 bases in the middle. The CDR3 nucleotides are TGTGCCAGCAGCTTTAGCGGAAAGGATACGCAGTATTTT. Translating it yields CASSFSGKDTQYF.

This chain uses TRBV5-1 with TRBJ1-6; D is unresolved. CDR3 length: 20 amino acids. Trimming took off 0 bases at V and 0 bases at J, with 19 bases between the two ends. The germline CDR1 and CDR2 sequences are SGHRS and YFSETQ. The CDR3 loop reads CASSLGDRTGISSYNSPLHF. DNA for the CDR3: TGCGCCAGCAGCTTGGGGGATAGGACGGGGATAAGCTCCTATAATTCACCCCTCCACTTT.

V is TRBV12-3 or TRBV12-4 and J is TRBJ1-5; D unclear. With 4 bases removed from V and 7 bases from J, the gap between germline ends came to 8 bases. The CDR3 is made up of 12 amino acids. CDR3 coding DNA: TGTGCCAGCAGTTACCCAGTACAGCCCCAGCATTTT. Translated: CASSYPVQPQHF.

This clone was seen once. The J gene is TRBJ2-2, the V gene TRBV6-5; 8 positions agree with TRBD2. Germline trimming cut 0 bases from V and 7 bases from J; bases unmatched to any gene: 1. Germline CDR1 and CDR2: MNHEY and SVGAGI. The CDR3 loop spans 14 amino acids. CDR3 DNA sequence: TGTGCCAGCAGTTACTCGAGCGGGGGCGGGGAGCTGTTTTTT. Translation: CASSYSSGGGELFF.